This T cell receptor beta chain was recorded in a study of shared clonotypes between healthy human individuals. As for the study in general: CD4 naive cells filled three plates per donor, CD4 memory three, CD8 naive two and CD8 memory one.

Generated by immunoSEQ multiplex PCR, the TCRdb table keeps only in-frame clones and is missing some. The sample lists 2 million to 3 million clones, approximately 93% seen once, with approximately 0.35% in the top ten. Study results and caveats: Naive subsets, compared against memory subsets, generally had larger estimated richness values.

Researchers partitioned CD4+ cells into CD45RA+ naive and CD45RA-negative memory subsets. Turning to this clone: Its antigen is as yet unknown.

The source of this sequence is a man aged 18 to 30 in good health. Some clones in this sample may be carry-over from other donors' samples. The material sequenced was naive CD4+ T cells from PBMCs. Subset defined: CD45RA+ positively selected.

Here the CDR3 DNA reads TGTGCCAGCAAGTCCGGGACATTCTACGAGCAGTACTTC. It is translated as CASKSGTFYEQYF. This chain connects TRBV28 to TRBJ2-7, with D tentatively TRBD1 (6 bases). Germline V lookup: CDR1 MDHEN, CDR2 SYDVKM. CDR3 length: 13 residues. V shed 7 bases and J shed 3 bases, with 13 bases lying between them.